Following are 20 T cell receptor beta chains from one sample sequenced in a study. TCRdb reanalysed the 5' RACE reads using MiXCR and keeps one entry per CDR3 protein. The sample lists roughly 6,000 distinct CDR3 sequences; 55% to 60% were seen once. Sequencing was done on a sample of tumor-infiltrating memory CD4+ T cells sorted from the breast tumor. Subset described: memory CD4+ T cells, CD4+CD45RO+CD25-. These receptors were obtained from a female donor with breast cancer.

This clonotype was counted only a few times. The V call is TRBV20-1, the J call TRBJ1-1; D gene uncertain. Germline V gene sequence: CDR1 DFQATT, CDR2 SNEGSKA (reference sequence). The CDR3 spans 12 residues. V shed 0 bases and J shed 5 bases, with 7 bases lying between them. The CDR3 nucleotides are TGCAGTGCTAGAGAGGGAGGGACTGAAGCTTTCTTT. Translated: CSAREGGTEAFF.

This sequence joins TRBV4-2 and TRBJ2-1, with 10 positions matching TRBD2. Germline loops: CDR1 LGHNA, CDR2 YNFKEQ. The CDR3 is 16 residues long. The trim removed 0 bases at V and 5 bases at J, leaving 4 bases unmatched. This chain's CDR3 is CASSQESGRAHNEQFF. The CDR3 DNA is TGTGCCAGCAGCCAAGAGAGCGGGAGGGCCCACAATGAGCAGTTCTTC.

The chain is built from TRBV4-1 and TRBJ1-6; weak D call: TRBD1 (6 bases). Trimming stripped 1 base from V and 5 bases from J, with 12 bases between. This CDR3 has 16 residues. Germline V lookup: CDR1 MGHRA, CDR2 YSYEKL. The CDR3 coding sequence is TGCGCCAGCAGCCAAGTGGACAGCCCCCATAATTCACCCCTCCACTTT. This sequence encodes CASSQVDSPHNSPLHF.

This clonotype was recorded a few times. The chain is built from TRBV5-1 and TRBJ2-5; TRBD1 matches at 7 bases. There are 14 residues in the CDR3. Trimming at V came to 6 bases and at J to 2 bases, leaving 7 bases not matched to a gene. The germline V gene encodes CDR1 SGHRS and CDR2 YFSETQ. CDR3 residues: CASNVGTAQETQYF. The CDR3 DNA sequence: TGCGCCAGCAACGTTGGGACAGCTCAAGAGACCCAGTACTTC.

The chain uses TRBV5-1 and TRBJ2-2; TRBD2 might be the D (5 bases). The CDR3 loop spans 16 amino acids. The germline V gene has CDR1 SGHRS and CDR2 YFSETQ. V lost 1 base to trimming and J lost 3 bases, with 13 bases between them. This CDR3 is CASSLSKGAHTGELFF. The CDR3 DNA follows: TGCGCCAGCAGCTTGTCAAAGGGAGCCCACACCGGGGAGCTGTTTTTT.

The chain joins TRBV29-1 to TRBJ2-7; D is uncertain. Germline-derived CDR1 and CDR2 are SQVTM and ANQGSEA. Trimming left V 4 bases short and J 1 base short, with 8 bases between. The CDR3 spans 12 residues. CDR3 sequence (DNA): TGCAGCGTTGTCGAACCATCCTACGAGCAGTACTTC. This sequence encodes CSVVEPSYEQYF.

About this clonotype itself: Germline and junction disagree at one end, which may indicate a read error. This chain links TRBV28 with TRBJ2-3; either TRBD1 or TRBD2 may supply D (5 bases each). The germline gives CDR1 MDHEN, CDR2 SYDVKM. This CDR3 has 14 amino acids. CDR3 coding DNA: TGTGCCAACAGTTTCGGGGCGCACACAGATACGCAGTATTTT. Its protein is CANSFGAHTDTQYF.

The chain is built from TRBV7-3 and TRBJ2-5; the D is unclear. Germline values: CDR1 SGHTA, CDR2 FQGTGA. V lost 5 bases, J lost 5 bases, and 12 bases lay in between. CDR3 length: 13 residues. CDR3 sequence reads: CASSPGPRETQYF. CDR3 DNA sequence: TGTGCCAGCAGCCCGGGCCCGAGGGAGACCCAGTACTTC.

V usage is TRBV30 and J usage is TRBJ1-2, with no clear D. This CDR3 is built from 13 residues. CDR1 GTSNPN and CDR2 SVGIG come from the germline V gene (reference sequence). The ends were cut back, 3 bases at V and 2 bases at J, with 10 bases in the middle. CDR3 DNA sequence: TGTGCCTGGAGAAAGGACGAGAACTATGGCTACACCTTC. It codes for CAWRKDENYGYTF. Variable domain in full (rest from reference TRBV30 and TRBJ1-2): SQTIHQWPATLVQPVGSPLSLECTVEGTSNPNLYWYRQAAGRGLQLLFYSVGIGQISSEVPQNLSASRPQDRQFILSSKKLLLSDSGFYLCAWRKDENYGYTFGSGTRLTVV.

The genes are TRBV5-1 and TRBJ2-2; D uncertain. The CDR3 has 14 residues. The germline V gene encodes CDR1 SGHRS and CDR2 YFSETQ. The V gene lost 0 bases and the J gene lost 2 bases, with 5 bases spanning the gap. CDR3 coding DNA: TGCGCCAGCAGCTTGGTTCACAACACCGGGGAGCTGTTTTTT. Its protein is CASSLVHNTGELFF.

A remark on this clonotype: The CDR3 does not end in the conserved phenylalanine or tryptophan, so this is likely a read error. The chain recombines TRBV20-1 with TRBJ2-6; no clear D gene. CDR3 size: 14 residues. Germline lookup yields CDR1 DFQATT and CDR2 SNEGSKA (reference sequence). The V gene lost 7 bases and the J gene lost 0 bases, with 10 bases spanning the gap. This CDR3 is CSVQKSSGANVLTL. CDR3 sequence (DNA): TGCAGTGTCCAGAAGAGCTCTGGGGCCAACGTCCTGACTCTC.

The rearrangement links TRBV4-1 to TRBJ2-5; 8 bases are a match to TRBD2. V dropped 4 bases and J dropped 5; count of bases not matched to a gene: 9. Germline V gene sequence: CDR1 MGHRA, CDR2 YSYEKL. There are 15 residues in the CDR3. CDR3 protein: CASSPSQREFETQYF. The CDR3 DNA is TGCGCCAGCAGCCCGTCTCAGCGGGAGTTTGAGACCCAGTACTTC.

In its sample, this clonotype was seen a few times. The chain recombines TRBV12-3 or TRBV12-4 with TRBJ1-6; D gene unclear. The CDR3 consists of 13 residues. Trimming removed 1 base at V and 9 bases at J, with 7 bases between. CDR3 DNA: TGTGCCAGCAGTTTAGTGCTGGGTTCACCCCTCCACTTT. Protein: CASSLVLGSPLHF.

The chain combines TRBV30 with TRBJ1-1; D is uncertain. The CDR3 consists of 11 residues. V lost 0 bases, J lost 4 bases, and 3 bases lay in between. CDR1 and CDR2 (germline): GTSNPN, SVGIG (reference sequence). The CDR3 region has the DNA TGTGCCTGGAGTGTAATCACTGAAGCTTTCTTT. The encoded protein is CAWSVITEAFF.

The chain employs TRBV6-5 and TRBJ1-3, with D uncertain. V lost 7 bases and J lost 0, with 16 bases in between. This CDR3 is 16 amino acids long. From germline, CDR1 is MNHEY and CDR2 SVGAGI. The CDR3 sequence is CASIGGLGISGNTIYF. Here the CDR3 DNA reads TGTGCCAGCATTGGAGGGCTGGGGATCTCTGGAAACACCATATATTTT.

Comment on this clonotype: Mismatch with germline at one junction end may stem from a read error. The gene calls are TRBV7-9 and TRBJ2-7; D is unresolved. In germline, CDR1 is SEHNR, CDR2 FQNEAQ (reference sequence). This CDR3 is 14 amino acids long. The CDR3 region has the DNA TGTGCCAGCAGCTTAGGCGCTAACTCCTACGAGCGGTACTTC. Encoded protein: CASSLGANSYERYF.

The rearrangement links TRBV7-2 to TRBJ2-7; 11 bases are shared with TRBD2. CDR1 SGHTA and CDR2 FQGNSA come from the germline V gene. This CDR3 has 15 residues. The trim removed 6 bases at V and 3 bases at J, leaving 7 bases unmatched. The CDR3 coding sequence is TGTGCCAGCAGTTTTACCGGGACTAGCGGCTACGAGCAGTACTTC. Amino acid sequence: CASSFTGTSGYEQYF.

This clonotype turned up a few times. J is TRBJ1-2 and V is TRBV7-2; TRBD1 matches 10 bases. CDR3 length: 13 residues. Losses at the gene ends were 3 bases for V and 8 bases for J; bases not matched to a gene: 3. Per the germline V gene, CDR1 is SGHTA and CDR2 is FQGNSA. CDR3 sequence: CASSLGQGRGYTF. CDR3 nucleotide sequence: TGTGCCAGCAGCTTGGGACAGGGGAGGGGCTACACCTTC.

On this clonotype: Mismatch with germline at one junction end may stem from a read error. The chain employs TRBV5-6 and TRBJ1-4, with 9 bases aligning to TRBD1. CDR3 length: 15 amino acids. Germline CDR1 reads SGHDT; CDR2 reads YYEEEE. The CDR3, as DNA: TGTGCCAGCAGCTCCCGTCTGGGACAGGGAGGAAAACTGTCTTTT. It yields the protein CASSSRLGQGGKLSF.

The genes are TRBV20-1 and TRBJ2-6; 13 bases are a match to TRBD2. Germline V CDR1 and CDR2: DFQATT, SNEGSKA (reference sequence). V lost 0 bases and J lost 2; bases outside the gene matches: 7. The CDR3 sequence is 19 residues long. CDR3 sequence: CSARDHSGTSGAGANVLTF. The DNA for the CDR3 is TGCAGTGCTAGAGATCATTCCGGGACTAGCGGGGCTGGGGCCAACGTCCTGACTTTC.